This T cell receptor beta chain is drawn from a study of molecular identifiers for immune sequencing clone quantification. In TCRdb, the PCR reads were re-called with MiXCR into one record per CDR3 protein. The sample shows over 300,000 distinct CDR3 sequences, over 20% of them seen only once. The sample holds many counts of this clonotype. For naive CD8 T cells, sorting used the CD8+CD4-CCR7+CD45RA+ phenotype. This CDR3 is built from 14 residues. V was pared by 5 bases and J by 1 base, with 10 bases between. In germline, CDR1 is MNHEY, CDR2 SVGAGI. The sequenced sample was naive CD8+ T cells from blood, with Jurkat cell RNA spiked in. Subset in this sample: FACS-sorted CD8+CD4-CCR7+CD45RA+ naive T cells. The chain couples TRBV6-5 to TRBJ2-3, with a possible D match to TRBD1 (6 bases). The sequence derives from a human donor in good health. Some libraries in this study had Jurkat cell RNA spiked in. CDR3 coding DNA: TGTGCCAGCAGTGTAAGACAGGGCACAGATACGCAGTATTTT. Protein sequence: CASSVRQGTDTQYF.